The rows below give T cell receptor beta chains drawn from one sample of a study of human T cells and chemical hapten exposure. TCRdb reprocessed the RACE reads via MiXCR and lists one record per CDR3 protein. The sample lists about 380,000 distinct CDR3 sequences, 5.1% seen once, with 2% to 3% in the top ten. Sequenced material: whole blood, taken in connection with sensitization to the hapten diphenylcyclopropenone (DPC). Receptors were obtained from a woman in her forties or fifties with alopecia areata. Some clones in this sample may be carry-over from other donors' samples. Each CDR3 is given with its conserved first and last residue. D genes are given only for firm matches. Size is omitted from some rows. Given values are once, few, many or a class for expanded clones.

V	D	size	J	CDR3	DNA
TRBV20-1	-	-	TRBJ2-1	CSAGSLSSTYNEQFF	TGCAGTGCCGGTTCCCTTTCCTCAACCTACAATGAGCAGTTCTTC
TRBV11-1	TRBD1	many	TRBJ2-1	CASRGQAQRDEQFF	TGTGCCAGCAGAGGACAGGCCCAACGGGATGAGCAGTTCTTC
TRBV29-1	TRBD2	many	TRBJ2-1	CSVTDTSGGKFF	TGCAGCGTTACTGATACTAGCGGGGGGAAGTTCTTC
TRBV24-1	TRBD2	many	TRBJ2-1	CATSDFVAGGPGEQFF	TGTGCCACCAGTGATTTCGTAGCGGGAGGGCCGGGTGAGCAGTTCTTC
TRBV4-1	-	many	TRBJ2-6	CASSQSPGSGANVLTF	TGCGCCAGCAGCCAATCACCAGGGTCTGGGGCCAACGTCCTGACTTTC
TRBV5-1	-	-	TRBJ1-2	CASRSGGADGYTF	TGCGCCTCGCGATCGGGGGGCGCGGATGGCTACACCTTC
TRBV30	-	few	TRBJ2-6	CAWSAGPKANVLTF	TGTGCCTGGAGTGCCGGGCCCAAGGCCAACGTCCTGACTTTC
TRBV2	-	few	TRBJ1-2	CASSEIWGSSDYGYTF	TGTGCCAGCAGTGAGATTTGGGGGTCGTCGGACTATGGCTACACCTTC
TRBV7-2	TRBD1	many	TRBJ1-1	CASSAGQGANPEAFF	TGTGCCAGCAGCGCTGGACAGGGGGCGAATCCTGAAGCTTTCTTT
TRBV10-3	-	few	TRBJ2-5	CAISEAGGEETQYF	TGTGCCATCAGTGAGGCAGGCGGAGAAGAGACCCAGTACTTC
TRBV5-1	-	many	TRBJ2-3	CASKRADTQYF	TGCGCCAGCAAACGTGCAGATACGCAGTATTTT
TRBV11-2	-	many	TRBJ1-2	CASSPGPEYYGYTF	TGTGCCAGCAGCCCGGGACCGGAGTACTATGGCTACACCTTC
TRBV27	-	-	TRBJ1-2	CASSSTQRNYGYTF	TGTGCCAGCAGTTCCACCCAAAGAAACTATGGCTACACCTTC
TRBV29-1	-	-	TRBJ2-1	CSAGRLAPNYNEQFF	TGCAGCGCCGGTCGGCTAGCCCCGAACTACAATGAGCAGTTCTTC
TRBV6-1	TRBD1	few	TRBJ2-5	CASSQDREETQYF	TGTGCCAGCAGCCAAGACAGGGAAGAGACCCAGTACTTC
TRBV29-1	-	many	TRBJ2-7	CSVGGEIYEQYF	TGCAGCGTTGGAGGGGAGATATACGAGCAGTACTTC
TRBV7-2	-	many	TRBJ2-1	CASSSSPSDVYLMGYNEQFF	TGTGCCAGCAGCTCCTCCCCTAGCGACGTCTATCTTATGGGCTACAATGAGCAGTTCTTC
TRBV20-1	-	many	TRBJ2-4	CSARRTTRLVNIQYF	TGCAGTGCTAGAAGGACCACCCGCCTGGTGAACATTCAGTACTTC
TRBV29-1	-	many	TRBJ2-5	CSVGGRAETQYF	TGCAGCGTTGGTGGGCGAGCAGAGACCCAGTACTTC
TRBV20-1	-	-	TRBJ1-2	CSARVERDYGYTF	TGCAGTGCTAGAGTCGAGCGCGACTATGGCTACACCTTC
TRBV27	-	many	TRBJ2-7	CASSPGPNPYEQYF	TGTGCCAGCAGTCCGGGCCCTAACCCCTACGAGCAGTACTTC
TRBV9	-	many	TRBJ1-3	CASSEGGTLGGTIYF	TGTGCCAGCAGCGAGGGCGGCACACTTGGAGGCACCATATATTTT